One sample yielded the 28 T cell receptor beta chains listed below, sequenced in a study of molecular identifiers for immune sequencing clone quantification. Via MiXCR, TCRdb re-called the PCR reads, giving one row per CDR3 protein. The sample lists over 100,000 distinct CDR3 sequences, under 40% seen once, with approximately 9.8% in the top ten. The sequencing sample was made of naive CD8+ T cells from blood, with Jurkat cell RNA spiked in. Subset described: FACS-sorted CD8+CD4-CCR7+CD45RA+ naive T cells. Receptors originate from a human donor in good health. Some libraries in this study had Jurkat cell RNA spiked in.

This clonotype has only a few counts. One base away lies a much larger clone, so this may be a sequencing read error. The rearrangement joins TRBV7-9 to TRBJ1-4; no definite D call. The germline V gene encodes CDR1 SEHNR and CDR2 FQNEAQ (reference sequence). There are 11 residues in the CDR3. CDR3 in amino acids: CASPIEEKLLF. CDR3 DNA sequence: TGTGCCAGCCCTATTGAGGAAAAACTGTTATTT.

This clonotype was found many times. The genes are TRBV6-1 and TRBJ2-7; D is perhaps TRBD2 (6 bases). Trimming removed 4 bases from V and 0 bases from J, with 10 bases in between. Per the germline V gene, CDR1 is MNHNS and CDR2 is SASEGT. This CDR3 spans 14 amino acids. CDR3 coding DNA: TGTGCCAGCAGTGGAGGACTAAGCTCCTACGAGCAGTACTTC. This sequence encodes CASSGGLSSYEQYF.

This clonotype has at least ten counts. This sequence joins TRBV7-6 and TRBJ1-4; 7 nucleotides align to TRBD1. CDR3 length equals 11 residues. CDR1 and CDR2 from the germline V gene are SGHVS and FNYEAQ. Trimming at V came to 8 bases and at J to 8 bases, leaving 2 bases not matched to a gene. CDR3 in DNA: TGTGCCAGCCGGACAGGCGAAAAACTGTTTTTT. This codes for CASRTGEKLFF. The variable domain in full, completed from reference TRBV7-6 and TRBJ1-4, reads GAGVSQSPRYKVTKRGQDVALRCDPISGHVSLYWYRQALGQGPEFLTYFNYEAQQDKSGLPNDRFSAERPEGSISTLTIQRTEQRDSAMYRCASRTGEKLFFGSGTQLSVL.

This clonotype was seen only a few times. The rearrangement uses TRBV20-1 and TRBJ2-3; 9 bases are a match to TRBD2. The V and J ends lost 5 bases and 3 bases, in that order; junction bases with no gene match: 9. Germline V gene lookup returns CDR1 DFQATT and CDR2 SNEGSKA (reference sequence). This CDR3 has 15 residues. Here the CDR3 reads CSASEGAGGTDTQYF. CDR3 nucleotide sequence: TGCAGTGCTTCAGAGGGAGCGGGAGGTACAGATACGCAGTATTTT.

The chain is built from TRBV12-3 or TRBV12-4 and TRBJ2-1; 10 nucleotides agree with TRBD2. The CDR3 runs to 15 residues. The J segment lost 6 bases and the V segment lost 7 bases, leaving 9 bases of the junction unmatched. This CDR3 reads CASNLAGEIINEQFF. In nucleotides, the CDR3 is TGTGCCAGCAACCTAGCGGGAGAAATTATCAATGAGCAGTTCTTC.

Here the CDR3 DNA reads TGTGCCAGCAGTTTCGGGCAGAACACTGAAGCTTTCTTT. As protein: CASSFGQNTEAFF. The chain carries TRBV12-3 or TRBV12-4 and TRBJ1-1, with D hard to call. CDR3 length equals 13 residues. The ends were cut back, 3 bases at V and 1 base at J, with 6 bases in the middle.

CDR3: CASSQPSGTSGRGYNEQFF. CDR3 DNA sequence: TGCGCCAGCAGCCAACCCTCTGGGACTAGCGGGAGGGGATACAATGAGCAGTTCTTC. V and J are TRBV4-3 and TRBJ2-1; 16 bases are shared with TRBD2. The germline gives CDR1 LGHNA, CDR2 YSLEER. This CDR3 contains 19 residues. The J segment lost 4 bases and the V segment lost 2 bases, leaving 8 bases of the junction unmatched.

This clonotype was picked up many times. The V call is TRBV28, the J call TRBJ2-7; TRBD2 matches 10 bases. This CDR3 contains 13 residues. Per the germline V gene, CDR1 is MDHEN and CDR2 is SYDVKM. V lost 7 bases and J lost 4; bases outside the gene matches: 4. CDR3: CASMGLAPYEQYF. CDR3 nucleotide sequence: TGTGCCAGCATGGGACTAGCGCCGTACGAGCAGTACTTC. The full variable domain, with the rest looked up from reference TRBV28 and TRBJ2-7, is DVKVTQSSRYLVKRTGEKVFLECVQDMDHENMFWYRQDPGLGLRLIYFSYDVKMKEKGDIPEGYSVSREKKERFSLILESASTNQTSMYLCASMGLAPYEQYFGPGTRLTVT.

This clonotype turned up a few times. The chain has TRBV20-1 and TRBJ1-6; the D gene is possibly TRBD1 (6 bases). The germline CDR1 and CDR2 sequences are DFQATT and SNEGSKA (reference sequence). The CDR3 contains 15 residues. Trimming shortened V by 4 bases and J by 7 bases, and 17 bases separated the two germline ends. The CDR3 sequence is CSATSQPRGNSPLHF. CDR3 sequence (DNA): TGCAGTGCTACCTCCCAGCCTAGGGGGAATTCACCCCTCCACTTT.

The chain links TRBV10-3 to TRBJ1-1; D is uncertain. The germline V and J ends were trimmed by 10 bases and 1 base, with 10 bases remaining between them. Germline assignment: CDR1 ENHRY and CDR2 SYGVKD. This CDR3 contains 12 residues. The CDR3 spells CATGLRNTEAFF. The CDR3 bases are TGTGCCACGGGCTTGCGGAACACTGAAGCTTTCTTT.

This clonotype was detected a few times. The gene calls are TRBV28 and TRBJ1-5; no definite D call. The germline V and J ends were trimmed by 1 base and 3 bases, with 10 bases remaining between them. Germline loops: CDR1 MDHEN, CDR2 SYDVKM. The CDR3 consists of 15 residues. The chain's CDR3 is CASSLSGGINQPQHF. Here the CDR3 DNA reads TGTGCCAGCAGTTTATCCGGAGGGATCAATCAGCCCCAGCATTTT.

Notes on this clonotype: This may arise from a read error, as a much more abundant clone is one base away. The chain joins TRBV28 to TRBJ2-7, with 8 bases identical to TRBD2. The CDR3 contains 14 residues. Trimming cost V 2 bases and J 6 bases; bases outside gene matches: 6. Germline V CDR1 and CDR2: MDHEN, SYDVKM. The CDR3 DNA follows: TGTGCCAGCAGTTTAGTCGGGAGGGCCCGCGAGCAGTACTTC. This codes for CASSLVGRAREQYF.

The CDR3 sequence is CASSSRDRGLVLYGYTF. The CDR3 bases are TGTGCCAGCAGCTCGCGGGACAGGGGTTTAGTTTTGTATGGCTACACCTTC. This chain uses TRBV13 with TRBJ1-2, with 10 nucleotides matching TRBD1. Germline V lookup: CDR1 PRHDT, CDR2 FYEKMQ (reference sequence). Unmatched junction bases numbered 13, after V lost 4 bases and J lost 5 bases. The CDR3 is made up of 17 amino acids.

As to this clonotype: Being one base from a much bigger clone, this may be a read error. J is TRBJ2-4 and V is TRBV7-9; D gene uncertain. The CDR3 is 14 amino acids. Germline loops: CDR1 SEHNR, CDR2 FQNEAQ (reference sequence). CDR3: CTSSTVLAKNIQYF. CDR3 coding DNA: TGTACCAGCAGCACCGTCCTAGCCAAAAACATTCAGTACTTC.

The table lists this clonotype with many counts. The genes are TRBV12-3 or TRBV12-4 and TRBJ2-7; 9 bases match TRBD1. CDR3 length: 15 residues. The V gene end was trimmed by 4 bases and the J gene end by 6 bases; junction bases not matched to a gene: 10. The CDR3 DNA reads as TGTGCCAGCAGTTCTGGCACAGGGGGCGAGGGCGAGCAGTACTTC. Translation gives CASSSGTGGEGEQYF.

This clonotype was observed a few times. The chain employs TRBV4-1 and TRBJ2-7, with 8 bases lining up with TRBD2. V lost 1 base, J lost 5 bases, and 7 bases stayed unmatched. The CDR3 contains 15 residues. Per germline, CDR1 MGHRA and CDR2 YSYEKL. The CDR3 loop reads CASSQVGGRIDEQYF. In DNA, the CDR3 is TGCGCCAGCAGCCAAGTAGGCGGGAGGATCGACGAGCAGTACTTC.

The CDR3 loop reads CSVLTDDYEQYF. DNA for the CDR3: TGCAGCGTGCTGACAGATGACTACGAGCAGTACTTC. The gene calls are TRBV29-1 and TRBJ2-7; TRBD1 is a possible D gene (5 bases). CDR1 and CDR2 (germline): SQVTM, ANQGSEA. This CDR3 comprises 12 residues. V was trimmed by 6 bases and J by 3 bases, leaving 12 bases between them.

Remarks on this clonotype: A much larger clone lies a single base off, so this may be a read error. This chain joins TRBV5-1 and TRBJ1-1; TRBD1 aligns across 8 bases. There are 13 residues in the CDR3. With 4 bases clipped from V and 8 bases from J, the junction kept 7 bases outside the gene matches. CDR1 SGHRS and CDR2 YFSETQ come from the germline V gene. CDR3 bases: TGCGCCAGCAGCATTAGACAGGGGTCCGAAGCTTTCTTT. This translates into CASSIRQGSEAFF.

Of note for this clonotype: One end of the junction varies from germline; a read error may be responsible. The rearrangement links TRBV28 to TRBJ2-3; D not certain. CDR1 and CDR2 (germline): MDHEN, SYDVKM. The CDR3 length is 14 residues. Written as DNA, the CDR3 is TGTGCCAACAGTTTCGTGTCCGGCACAGATACGCAGTATTTT. Protein sequence: CANSFVSGTDTQYF.

This clonotype was observed a handful of times. The chain recombines TRBV6-5 with TRBJ2-3; TRBD2 agrees at 7 bases. CDR3 size: 16 residues. CDR1 is MNHEY and CDR2 is SVGAGI in the germline V gene. The J segment lost 5 bases and the V segment lost 6 bases, leaving 14 bases of the junction unmatched. The CDR3 here is CASRALGGSLVDTQYF. The CDR3 coding sequence is TGTGCCAGCAGGGCCCTGGGCGGGAGTTTGGTAGATACGCAGTATTTT.

This clonotype was found a few times. The chain employs TRBV5-6 and TRBJ2-7, with D unresolved. The V end lost 0 bases, the J end lost 2 bases, and 9 bases lay between the germline ends. CDR3 length: 14 residues. From germline, CDR1 is SGHDT and CDR2 YYEEEE. CDR3 bases: TGTGCCAGCAGCTTGGGAACCGTAACCTACGAGCAGTACTTC. The encoded protein is CASSLGTVTYEQYF.

This clonotype was counted at least ten times. Written as DNA, the CDR3 is TGTGCCAGCAGCTTAGGGGGTAACCTTCCTTACGAGCAGTACTTC. Translated: CASSLGGNLPYEQYF. The J gene is TRBJ2-7, the V gene TRBV7-2; D is unclear. CDR3 size: 15 residues. Germline values: CDR1 SGHTA, CDR2 FQGNSA. The V and J ends lost 1 base and 4 bases respectively, with 14 bases between them.

V and J are TRBV6-5 and TRBJ2-3; no firm D call. The CDR3 loop spans 15 amino acids. Germline CDR1 reads MNHEY; CDR2 reads SVGAGI. V shed 0 bases and J shed 2 bases, with 9 bases lying between them. The CDR3 protein is CASSYSNSLTDTQYF. In DNA, the CDR3 is TGTGCCAGCAGTTACTCGAATAGTCTCACAGATACGCAGTATTTT.

This clonotype was detected many times. The rearrangement uses TRBV12-3 or TRBV12-4 and TRBJ1-1; no firm D call. Trimming cost V 7 bases and J 9 bases, with 12 bases left between them. This CDR3 spans 11 amino acids. CDR3 sequence reads: CASTPGRQAFF. CDR3 in DNA: TGTGCCAGCACTCCCGGTCGGCAAGCTTTCTTT.

On this clonotype: One base away lies a much larger clone, so this may be a sequencing read error. This sequence joins TRBV6-6 and TRBJ1-1; D gene unclear. CDR1 is MNHNY, CDR2 SVGAGI, per germline (reference sequence). This CDR3 spans 12 amino acids. Trimming removed 8 bases at V and 6 bases at J, with 13 bases between. The DNA of the CDR3 is TGTGCCAGCTCGGCGCCGGGCGCTGAAGCTTTCTTT. It yields the protein CASSAPGAEAFF.

This clonotype was counted many times. The chain carries TRBV5-1 and TRBJ2-7; 7 bases fit TRBD1. The CDR3 runs 17 residues. Trimming cost V 1 base and J 2 bases; bases outside gene matches: 12. Germline-derived CDR1 and CDR2 are SGHRS and YFSETQ. CDR3: CASSLLRTDRAPYEQYF. CDR3 nucleotides: TGCGCCAGCAGCTTGTTAAGAACCGACAGGGCCCCCTACGAGCAGTACTTC.

This chain joins TRBV13 and TRBJ2-7, with 11 bases that match TRBD2. Germline V gene sequence: CDR1 PRHDT, CDR2 FYEKMQ (reference sequence). V shed 0 bases and J 7 bases; nucleotides not matched to a gene: 5. CDR3 size: 15 residues. The CDR3, as DNA: TGTGCCAGCAGCTTAGGACTAGCGGGAGACGATGAGCAGTACTTC. It yields the protein CASSLGLAGDDEQYF.

The chain is built from TRBV20-1 and TRBJ2-7, with D unclear. Germline-derived CDR1 and CDR2 are DFQATT and SNEGSKA (reference sequence). The germline V and J ends were trimmed by 7 bases and 1 base, with 8 bases remaining between them. The length of the CDR3 is 11 residues. Here the CDR3 reads CSGGKSYEQYF. The CDR3 DNA reads as TGCAGTGGCGGAAAATCCTACGAGCAGTACTTC.